The present T cell receptor beta chain was sequenced within a study of T cells in Graves' hyperthyroidism and ophthalmopathy. TCR beta CDR3 region amplification was performed from RNA transcripts. HTBI primers drove first-round RT-PCR of the TCR CDR3. TCRdb redid the calling of the multiplex PCR reads with MiXCR, one entry per CDR3 protein. The table includes some 600,000 distinct CDR3 sequences, approximately 15% detected once. Losses at the gene ends were 2 bases for V and 7 bases for J; bases not matched to a gene: 11. The CDR3 length is 16 residues. CDR1 GTSNPN and CDR2 SVGIG come from the germline V gene (reference sequence).

The sample was blood. The TCR was taken from a woman in her 30s with Graves' hyperthyroidism that later progressed to Graves' ophthalmopathy. V gene TRBV30 combines with J gene TRBJ1-5, with 10 nucleotides matching TRBD1. The CDR3 coding sequence is TGTGCCTGGAGTCCACCCGGGACAGGGGTCGGCCAGCCCCAGCATTTT. Amino acid sequence: CAWSPPGTGVGQPQHF.